The rows below give T cell receptor beta chains drawn from one sample of a study of response to subunit inactivated influenza vaccine. TCRdb re-called the RT-PCR reads through MiXCR, storing one row per CDR3 protein. The data contain fewer than 800,000 distinct CDR3 sequences, roughly 14% of them singletons. The specimen was PBMCs from blood, collected 12 days after vaccination. The origin of the receptors is a man aged 45-65 years who received an inactivated influenza vaccine. Both conserved end residues are part of each CDR3. D genes are given only for firm matches. Size is omitted from some rows. Given values are once, few, many or a class for expanded clones.

size: .
V: TRBV24-1
length: 16
D: TRBD1
J: TRBJ2-3
DNA: TGTGCCACCAGTGATTTGGGACAGGGGTACACAGATACGCAGTATTTT
CDR3: CATSDLGQGYTDTQYF

size: many
V: TRBV7-8
length: 12
D: .
J: TRBJ2-7
DNA: TGTGCCAGCAGCCGCGGTTCCTACGAGCAGTACTTC
CDR3: CASSRGSYEQYF

size: many
V: TRBV29-1
length: 12
D: .
J: TRBJ1-1
DNA: TGCAGCGTCCAGCTATCAAACACTGAAGCTTTCTTT
CDR3: CSVQLSNTEAFF

size: few
V: TRBV5-1
length: 17
D: TRBD2
J: TRBJ2-1
DNA: TGCGCCAGCAGCTTAAGTTCGGGGCGGGAGTGGTACAATGAGCAGTTCTTC
CDR3: CASSLSSGREWYNEQFF

size: .
V: TRBV27
length: 14
D: TRBD1
J: TRBJ2-1
DNA: TGTGCCAGCAGGCCCGGGACAGGGCTGTATGAGCAGTTCTTC
CDR3: CASRPGTGLYEQFF

size: .
V: TRBV11-2
length: 17
D: .
J: TRBJ2-2
DNA: TGTGCCAGCAGCTTAATCGCTGGGCGCACGAACACCGGGGAGCTGTTTTTT
CDR3: CASSLIAGRTNTGELFF

size: .
V: TRBV3-1
length: 16
D: TRBD1
J: TRBJ1-1
DNA: TGTGCCAGCAGCCAGACCAGGGGGCATCTCCTAGCTGAAGCTTTCTTT
CDR3: CASSQTRGHLLAEAFF

size: few
V: TRBV6-2/TRBV6-3
length: 16
D: .
J: TRBJ2-7
DNA: TGTGCCAGCAGTCGAGGACCGGGACAAATCTCCTACGAGCAGTACTTC
CDR3: CASSRGPGQISYEQYF

size: few
V: TRBV24-1
length: 13
D: TRBD2
J: TRBJ2-1
DNA: TGTGCCACGTCTCTAGCGGGAAACAATGAGCAGTTCTTC
CDR3: CATSLAGNNEQFF

size: few
V: TRBV29-1
length: 13
D: .
J: TRBJ1-1
DNA: TGCAGCGTTTGGTACGCTCCCTCTACTGAAGCTTTCTTT
CDR3: CSVWYAPSTEAFF

size: .
V: TRBV27
length: 14
D: TRBD1
J: TRBJ2-7
DNA: TGTGCCAGCAGTTTAGCTGGACAGGGGGCCGAGCAGTACTTC
CDR3: CASSLAGQGAEQYF

size: few
V: TRBV16
length: 15
D: TRBD1
J: TRBJ1-2
DNA: TGTGCCAGCAGCCAATCGGGACAGGGGGCCTATGGCTACACCTTC
CDR3: CASSQSGQGAYGYTF

size: many
V: TRBV12-3/TRBV12-4
length: 13
D: .
J: TRBJ2-2
DNA: TGTGCCAGCAGTTTCGTGCAAGCCGGGGAGCTGTTTTTT
CDR3: CASSFVQAGELFF

size: few
V: TRBV20-1
length: 16
D: .
J: TRBJ2-1
DNA: TGCAGTGCTAATCCCCTCCGGGGGAGCTCCTACAATGAGCAGTTCTTC
CDR3: CSANPLRGSSYNEQFF

size: .
V: TRBV5-1
length: 14
D: .
J: TRBJ2-4
DNA: TGCGCCAGCAGCTTAGGGGGGCCGGCGGACATTCAGTACTTC
CDR3: CASSLGGPADIQYF

size: .
V: TRBV30
length: 14
D: .
J: TRBJ1-5
DNA: TGTGCCTGGAGTAGGTTGGGGGGCAATCAGCCCCAGCATTTT
CDR3: CAWSRLGGNQPQHF

size: .
V: TRBV20-1
length: 16
D: TRBD2
J: TRBJ2-1
DNA: TGCAGTGCTGGAATCCCAGGACTAGCGGGAGCCAATGAGCAGTTCTTC
CDR3: CSAGIPGLAGANEQFF

size: .
V: TRBV7-9
length: 15
D: TRBD2
J: TRBJ2-1
DNA: TGTGCCAGCAGCTTTTATAGCGGGGGGGCTTTGGTGCAGTTCTTC
CDR3: CASSFYSGGALVQFF

size: .
V: TRBV20-1
length: 14
D: TRBD1
J: TRBJ2-5
DNA: TGCAGTGCCCGGGGACAGGGGGTTGCAGAGACCCAGTACTTC
CDR3: CSARGQGVAETQYF

size: .
V: TRBV15
length: 15
D: TRBD2
J: TRBJ2-5
DNA: TGTGCCACCAGCAGACTAGCGGGGGTGCAAGAGACCCAGTACTTC
CDR3: CATSRLAGVQETQYF

size: few
V: TRBV7-3
length: 17
D: TRBD1
J: TRBJ2-1
DNA: TGTGCCAGCAGTTCACACTACAACCGGGACAGGGGTAATGAGCAGTTCTTC
CDR3: CASSSHYNRDRGNEQFF

size: few
V: TRBV4-2
length: 15
D: .
J: TRBJ2-5
DNA: TGTGCCAGCAGCCAAGGAGGGGTCCTACAAGAGACCCAGTACTTC
CDR3: CASSQGGVLQETQYF

size: many
V: TRBV5-8
length: 15
D: .
J: TRBJ1-3
DNA: TGTGCCAGCAGCTTGTCTGCAGGGTACCGAAACACCATATATTTT
CDR3: CASSLSAGYRNTIYF

size: .
V: TRBV10-3
length: 15
D: .
J: TRBJ2-1
DNA: TGTGCCATCAGTGAGAGTGTGACGGCGGCGAATGAGCAGTTCTTC
CDR3: CAISESVTAANEQFF

size: .
V: TRBV3-1
length: 18
D: TRBD2
J: TRBJ2-6
DNA: TGTGCCAGCAGCCAAGTAACTAGCGGGAACACCGGGGCCAACGTCCTGACTTTC
CDR3: CASSQVTSGNTGANVLTF

size: .
V: TRBV2
length: 14
D: .
J: TRBJ2-7
DNA: TGTGCCAGCAGCCTTAGGGCGGGGGCGAGTGAGCAGTACTTC
CDR3: CASSLRAGASEQYF

size: .
V: TRBV12-3/TRBV12-4
length: 15
D: TRBD1
J: TRBJ2-5
DNA: TGTGCCAGCAGTAGGGGGGACAGGTCCCAAGAGACCCAGTACTTC
CDR3: CASSRGDRSQETQYF

size: .
V: TRBV28
length: 16
D: .
J: TRBJ2-7
DNA: TGTGCCAGCAGTTCCCCCGGGAGTACAGCTAGATACGAGCAGTACTTC
CDR3: CASSSPGSTARYEQYF

size: .
V: TRBV12-3/TRBV12-4
length: 11
D: .
J: TRBJ2-1
DNA: TGTGCCAGCACCCTCCTGGACGAGCAGTTCTTC
CDR3: CASTLLDEQFF

size: few
V: TRBV2
length: 12
D: .
J: TRBJ2-3
DNA: TGTGCCAGCAGGACGACAGTAGATACGCAGTATTTT
CDR3: CASRTTVDTQYF

size: few
V: TRBV5-1
length: 15
D: TRBD2
J: TRBJ2-5
DNA: TGCGCCAGCAGCGGTGGACTAGCGGGACCAGAGACCCAGTACTTC
CDR3: CASSGGLAGPETQYF

size: few
V: TRBV28
length: 14
D: .
J: TRBJ2-3
DNA: TGTGCCAGCAGTTTATCCGGGACTGAAGATACGCAGTATTTT
CDR3: CASSLSGTEDTQYF

size: .
V: TRBV5-1
length: 15
D: .
J: TRBJ1-4
DNA: TGCGCCAGCAGCCAATCGGGAGCTCGTGAGGAAAAACTGTTTTTT
CDR3: CASSQSGAREEKLFF

size: .
V: TRBV2
length: 12
D: .
J: TRBJ2-5
DNA: TGTGCCAGCAGTGACGTGGGGGAGACCCAGTACTTC
CDR3: CASSDVGETQYF

size: .
V: TRBV18
length: 14
D: .
J: TRBJ1-6
DNA: TGTGCCAGCTCACCACAGGGGCCCTATTCACCCCTCCACTTT
CDR3: CASSPQGPYSPLHF

size: .
V: TRBV20-1
length: 13
D: TRBD1
J: TRBJ2-7
DNA: TGCAGTGCTAGAGGGACAGGGGAATACGAGCAGTACTTC
CDR3: CSARGTGEYEQYF

size: few
V: TRBV3-1
length: 13
D: TRBD1
J: TRBJ2-7
DNA: TGTGCCAGCAGCCCGACAGGGCAATACGAGCAGTACTTC
CDR3: CASSPTGQYEQYF

size: few
V: TRBV11-2
length: 13
D: .
J: TRBJ2-1
DNA: TGTGCCAGCAGCTTAGACCAAGGCGGGGAGCAGTTCTTC
CDR3: CASSLDQGGEQFF

size: many
V: TRBV5-1
length: 15
D: TRBD2
J: TRBJ2-2
DNA: TGCGCCAGCTCACTCCGGGGGGATTGGACCGGGGAGCTGTTTTTT
CDR3: CASSLRGDWTGELFF

size: .
V: TRBV15
length: 15
D: .
J: TRBJ2-2
DNA: TGTGCCACCAGCAGAGAGGCCGGGGTTCCCGGGGAGCTGTTTTTT
CDR3: CATSREAGVPGELFF

size: .
V: TRBV5-1
length: 14
D: .
J: TRBJ1-4
DNA: TGCGCCAGCAGCCCAGCGAGAACTAATGAAAAACTGTTTTTT
CDR3: CASSPARTNEKLFF

size: few
V: TRBV7-4
length: 13
D: .
J: TRBJ2-5
DNA: TGTGCCAGCAGCGTACAGAACGTAGAGACCCAGTACTTC
CDR3: CASSVQNVETQYF

size: few
V: TRBV20-1
length: 13
D: .
J: TRBJ1-4
DNA: TGCAGTGCGGCGAAGGGGGATAATGAAAAACTGTTTTTT
CDR3: CSAAKGDNEKLFF

size: few
V: TRBV9
length: 16
D: .
J: TRBJ1-1
DNA: TGTGCCAGCAGCCCTTTCGGGGGGGAAATGAACACTGAAGCTTTCTTT
CDR3: CASSPFGGEMNTEAFF

size: few
V: TRBV7-9
length: 14
D: .
J: TRBJ1-3
DNA: TGTGCCAGCAGCTTCTCCGCGAGAGGAAACACCATATATTTT
CDR3: CASSFSARGNTIYF

size: few
V: TRBV18
length: 16
D: TRBD1
J: TRBJ1-3
DNA: TGTGCCAGCTCACCCGCTACGACAGGGACTGGAAACACCATATATTTT
CDR3: CASSPATTGTGNTIYF

size: few
V: TRBV7-2
length: 13
D: .
J: TRBJ2-7
DNA: TGTGCCAGCAGTTTTTTTTCGGCCTACGAGCAGTACTTC
CDR3: CASSFFSAYEQYF

size: few
V: TRBV20-1
length: 14
D: TRBD1
J: TRBJ2-1
DNA: TGCAGTGCTTTCGACAGGGGGCTTTACAATGAGCAGTTCTTC
CDR3: CSAFDRGLYNEQFF